This passage covers 7 T cell receptor beta chains from one sample sequenced in a study of blood T cell repertoires in COVID-19. The data were produced by immunoSEQ multiplex PCR, yet TCRdb's version contains in-frame clones alone and is incomplete. The table includes around 140,000 clones, over 75% detected once. The sequenced material came from peripheral blood. These receptor sequences come from a man aged 70 or older with acute or convalescent COVID-19.

The rearrangement links TRBV6-1 to TRBJ1-6; D is uncertain. Trimming took 1 base from V and 6 from J, leaving 4 bases between them. CDR1 is MNHNS and CDR2 is SASEGT in the germline V gene. This CDR3 contains 13 residues. The CDR3 DNA follows: TGTGCCAGCAGTGAAGGTCGTAATTCACCCCTCCACTTT. As protein: CASSEGRNSPLHF.

V usage is TRBV5-1 and J usage is TRBJ1-1; D not certain. Germline CDR1 and CDR2: SGHRS and YFSETQ. V was pared by 1 base and J by 8 bases, with 15 bases between. CDR3 length: 14 amino acids. The chain's CDR3 is CASSLRSSDSEAFF. The CDR3 nucleotides read TGCGCCAGCAGCTTGCGTTCTAGCGATTCCGAAGCTTTCTTT. The full variable domain, completed using reference TRBV5-1 and TRBJ1-1, is KAGVTQTPRYLIKTRGQQVTLSCSPISGHRSVSWYQQTPGQGLQFLFEYFSETQRNKGNFPGRFSGRQFSNSRSEMNVSTLELGDSALYLCASSLRSSDSEAFFGQGTRLTVV.

The CDR3 sequence is CASGMTRESEQFF. In nucleotides, the CDR3 is TGTGCCAGCGGGATGACGCGGGAGAGTGAGCAGTTCTTC. This chain joins TRBV12-3 or TRBV12-4 and TRBJ2-1; 7 nucleotides line up with TRBD2. Unmatched junction bases numbered 10, after V lost 8 bases and J lost 9 bases. CDR3 length: 13 amino acids.

The chain couples TRBV9 to TRBJ1-6; D ambiguous. The CDR3 has 15 residues. Trimming cost V 4 bases and J 0 bases, with 8 bases left between them. Germline loops: CDR1 SGDLS, CDR2 YYNGEE. In DNA form, the CDR3 reads TGTGCCAGCAGCCCTGGGAGCTCCTATAATTCACCCCTCCACTTT. Encoded protein: CASSPGSSYNSPLHF.

This chain joins TRBV6-6 and TRBJ1-3; unclear D gene. The CDR3 covers 12 residues. Germline V lookup: CDR1 MNHNY, CDR2 SVGAGI (reference sequence). The germline V and J ends were trimmed by 7 bases and 3 bases, with 7 bases remaining between them. The CDR3 DNA is TGTGCCAGCACCGAACATGGAAACACCATATATTTT. Translating gives CASTEHGNTIYF.

This clone was detected only once. This sequence joins TRBV14 and TRBJ1-5; D is perhaps TRBD1 (5 bases). CDR1 and CDR2 (germline): SGHDN, FVKESK. V shed 5 bases and J shed 9 bases, with 14 bases lying between them. The CDR3 covers 13 residues. The CDR3 sequence: CASSSTSGAPQHF. The CDR3, as DNA: TGTGCCAGCAGCTCTACGAGCGGGGCGCCCCAGCATTTT.

This clone has only one observation. The chain carries TRBV5-1 and TRBJ2-5, with 9 positions matching TRBD1. CDR1 and CDR2 from the germline V gene are SGHRS and YFSETQ. V shed 2 bases and J 4 bases; nucleotides not matched to a gene: 9. This CDR3 has 16 residues. The CDR3: CASSLTGTGSRETQYF. CDR3 coding DNA: TGCGCCAGCAGCTTAACCGGGACAGGGAGTCGAGAGACCCAGTACTTC.